These T cell receptor beta chains were read from a single sample in a study of OX40 agonist ivuxolimab in advanced cancers. TCRdb's copy holds only in-frame clones and misses some; the assay was immunoSEQ multiplex PCR. The repertoire has approximately 79,000 clones, roughly nine tenths of them found once; the top ten carry about 1%. The input for sequencing was CD4+ or CD8+ T cells sorted from blood, taken in a trial of the OX40 agonist ivuxolimab. The source of these receptors is an adult with an advanced solid tumor such as melanoma, head and neck, liver or kidney cancer. The CDR3 runs from the conserved cysteine through the conserved F or W. D genes are given only for firm matches. Size values are once, few and many counts, or a class for expanded clones, and some rows have none.

>NA|TRBD2|TRBJ2-1|TRBV5-1
CASSSLAGGPGISYNEQFF
TGCGCCAGCAGCTCCCTAGCGGGGGGGCCTGGTATCTCCTACAATGAGCAGTTCTTC
>few|TRBD2|TRBJ2-7|TRBV19
CASSRPGTTYEQYF
TGTGCCAGTAGTCGTCCCGGGACTACCTACGAGCAGTACTTC
>NA|NA|TRBJ1-2|TRBV2
CASSVDRNSYGYTF
TGTGCCAGCAGTGTGGACAGAAACAGCTATGGCTACACCTTC
>few|NA|TRBJ1-1|TRBV6-1
CASSSRQKNTEAFF
TGTGCCAGCAGTTCACGACAGAAGAACACTGAAGCTTTCTTT
>NA|TRBD1|TRBJ1-4|TRBV18
CASSLSGQANEKLFF
TGTGCCAGCTCACTTTCCGGACAGGCTAATGAAAAACTGTTTTTT
>NA|NA|TRBJ2-7|TRBV14
CASSLTILGSSYEQYF
TGTGCCAGCAGCCTAACCATACTAGGGAGCTCCTACGAGCAGTACTTC
>NA|NA|TRBJ1-3|TRBV6-6
CASSYSQGSSGNTIYF
TGTGCCAGCAGTTACAGTCAGGGGAGCTCTGGAAACACCATATATTTT
>NA|NA|TRBJ1-5|TRBV7-8
CASSLTGVDQPQHF
TGTGCCAGCAGCTTAACGGGGGTGGATCAGCCCCAGCATTTT
>NA|NA|TRBJ1-5|TRBV7-3
CASSFSDRRPQHF
TGTGCCAGCAGCTTCTCCGACAGAAGGCCCCAGCATTTT
>NA|TRBD1|TRBJ1-3|TRBV7-9
CASSLDRSGNTIYF
TGTGCCAGCAGCTTGGACAGGTCTGGAAACACCATATATTTT
>NA|TRBD2|TRBJ2-7|TRBV7-2
CASSFLIAGYEQYF
TGTGCCAGCAGCTTCCTAATAGCGGGGTACGAGCAGTACTTC
>NA|NA|TRBJ1-2|TRBV5-4
CASSRSGSFNYGYTF
TGTGCCAGCAGCCGTTCTGGGTCTTTTAACTATGGCTACACCTTC
>once|TRBD2|TRBJ2-5|TRBV5-1
CASRGTGGPETQYF
TGCGCCAGCAGGGGGACGGGAGGGCCGGAGACCCAGTACTTC
>NA|NA|TRBJ2-5|TRBV21-1
CASSPSGETQYF
TGTGCCAGCAGTCCTAGCGGAGAGACCCAGTACTTC
>NA|TRBD2|TRBJ2-1|TRBV5-4
CASYSSGEYNEQFF
TGTGCCAGCTACTCCAGCGGGGAGTACAATGAGCAGTTCTTC
>NA|NA|TRBJ2-7|TRBV2
CASSERDTYYEQYF
TGTGCCAGCAGTGAACGGGACACTTACTACGAGCAGTACTTC
>NA|NA|TRBJ2-7|TRBV19
CASSISGGRTYEQYF
TGTGCCAGTAGTATATCCGGGGGGCGCACCTACGAGCAGTACTTC
>NA|TRBD2|TRBJ2-5|TRBV11-3
CASSPRGERAETQYF
TGTGCCAGCAGCCCGCGGGGGGAAAGGGCGGAGACCCAGTACTTC
>NA|TRBD2|TRBJ2-5|TRBV2
CASSDRGGPEETQYF
TGTGCCAGCAGTGACCGGGGGGGGCCCGAAGAGACCCAGTACTTC
>NA|TRBD2|TRBJ2-5|TRBV7-6
CASSSPPGLHEETQYF
TGTGCCAGCAGCTCACCCCCGGGACTACACGAGGAGACCCAGTACTTC
>NA|NA|TRBJ2-3|TRBV1
CTSSSSPGPKGADTQYF
TGCACCAGCAGTTCCAGCCCGGGACCAAAAGGGGCAGATACGCAGTATTTT
>few|TRBD2|TRBJ2-7|TRBV6-7
CASTETSGSYEQYF
TGTGCCAGCACCGAGACTAGCGGGTCCTACGAGCAGTACTTC
>NA|NA|TRBJ2-3|TRBV7-3
CASTTVRAAITDTQYF
TGTGCCAGCACCACCGTCCGCGCGGCCATCACAGATACGCAGTATTTT
>NA|TRBD1|TRBJ1-5|TRBV19
CASSQGQGSGPQHF
TGTGCCAGTAGTCAGGGACAGGGGTCAGGGCCCCAGCATTTT
>NA|NA|TRBJ1-4|TRBV5-1
CASSLRQANEKLFF
TGCGCCAGCAGCTTACGACAGGCTAATGAAAAACTGTTTTTT
>NA|NA|TRBJ2-7|TRBV27
CASAGTSSREQYF
TGTGCCAGTGCCGGGACTTCCTCCCGGGAGCAGTACTTC
>NA|TRBD1|TRBJ2-7|TRBV6-4
CASNFRSGTGGDEQYF
TGTGCCAGCAATTTTCGATCCGGGACAGGGGGCGACGAGCAGTACTTC
>NA|NA|TRBJ1-4|TRBV6-6
CASSQLQDLPKLFF
TGTGCCAGCAGCCAACTACAGGATCTGCCGAAACTGTTTTTT